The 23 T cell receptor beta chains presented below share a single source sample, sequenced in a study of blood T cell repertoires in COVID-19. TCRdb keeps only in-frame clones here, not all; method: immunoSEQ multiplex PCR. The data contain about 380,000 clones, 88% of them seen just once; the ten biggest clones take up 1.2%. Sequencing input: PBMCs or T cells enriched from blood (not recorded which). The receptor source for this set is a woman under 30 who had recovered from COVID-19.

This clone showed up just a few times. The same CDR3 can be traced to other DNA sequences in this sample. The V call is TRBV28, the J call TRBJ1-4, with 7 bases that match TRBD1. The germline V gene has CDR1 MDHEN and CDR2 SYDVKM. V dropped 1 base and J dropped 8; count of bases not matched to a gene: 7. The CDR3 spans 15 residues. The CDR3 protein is CASSLLTGSGEKLFF. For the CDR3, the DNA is TGTGCCAGCAGTTTATTGACAGGGTCGGGGGAAAAACTGTTTTTT.

DNA of the CDR3: TGTGCCAGCAGCTTAGTCAGGGACAGGCTCTACGAGCAGTACTTC. It yields the protein CASSLVRDRLYEQYF. The V gene is TRBV7-2, the J gene TRBJ2-7, with 8 nucleotides matching TRBD1. The germline V gene encodes CDR1 SGHTA and CDR2 FQGNSA. Trimming at V came to 1 base and at J to 3 bases, leaving 5 bases not matched to a gene. The CDR3 sequence is 15 residues long.

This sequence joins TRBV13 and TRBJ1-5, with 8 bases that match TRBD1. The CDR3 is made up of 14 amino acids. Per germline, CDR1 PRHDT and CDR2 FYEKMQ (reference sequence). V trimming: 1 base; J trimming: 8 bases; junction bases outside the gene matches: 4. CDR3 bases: TGTGCCAGCAGCTTAGCAGGGGGCAGGGAGCCCCAGCATTTT. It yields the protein CASSLAGGREPQHF. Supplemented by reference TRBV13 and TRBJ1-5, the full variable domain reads AAGVIQSPRHLIKEKRETATLKCYPIPRHDTVYWYQQGPGQDPQFLISFYEKMQSDKGSIPDRFSAQQFSDYHSELNMSSLELGDSALYFCASSLAGGREPQHFGDGTRLSIL.

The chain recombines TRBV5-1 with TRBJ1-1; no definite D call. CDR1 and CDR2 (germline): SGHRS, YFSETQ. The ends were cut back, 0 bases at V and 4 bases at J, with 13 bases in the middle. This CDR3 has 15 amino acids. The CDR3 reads CASSLGPGSVTEAFF. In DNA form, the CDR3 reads TGCGCCAGCAGCTTGGGTCCGGGGAGCGTCACTGAAGCTTTCTTT. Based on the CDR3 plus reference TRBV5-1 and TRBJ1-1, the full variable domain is KAGVTQTPRYLIKTRGQQVTLSCSPISGHRSVSWYQQTPGQGLQFLFEYFSETQRNKGNFPGRFSGRQFSNSRSEMNVSTLELGDSALYLCASSLGPGSVTEAFFGQGTRLTVV.

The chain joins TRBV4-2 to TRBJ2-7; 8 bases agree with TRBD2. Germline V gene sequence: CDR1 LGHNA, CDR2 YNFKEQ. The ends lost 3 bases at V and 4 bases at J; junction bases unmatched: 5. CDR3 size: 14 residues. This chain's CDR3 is CASSHGGAEYEQYF. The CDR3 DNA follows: TGTGCCAGCAGCCACGGGGGGGCGGAATACGAGCAGTACTTC.

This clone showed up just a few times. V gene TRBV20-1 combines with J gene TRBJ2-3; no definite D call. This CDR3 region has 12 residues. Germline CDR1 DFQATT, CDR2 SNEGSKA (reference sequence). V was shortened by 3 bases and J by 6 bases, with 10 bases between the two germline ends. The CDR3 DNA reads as TGCAGTGCTAGTTTCCAGGTCGATACGCAGTATTTT. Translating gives CSASFQVDTQYF.

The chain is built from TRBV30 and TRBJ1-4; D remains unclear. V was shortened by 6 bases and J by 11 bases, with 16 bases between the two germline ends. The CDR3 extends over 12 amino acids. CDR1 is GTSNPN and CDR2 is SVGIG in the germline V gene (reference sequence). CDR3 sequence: CACLEREEKLFF. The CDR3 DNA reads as TGTGCCTGCCTTGAACGGGAAGAGAAACTGTTTTTT.

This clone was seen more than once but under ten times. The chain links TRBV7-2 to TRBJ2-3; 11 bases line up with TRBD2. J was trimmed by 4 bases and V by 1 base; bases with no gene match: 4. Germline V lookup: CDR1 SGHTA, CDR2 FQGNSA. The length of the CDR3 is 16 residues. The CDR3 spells CASSLGLAGNADTQYF. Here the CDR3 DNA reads TGTGCCAGCAGCTTAGGACTAGCGGGGAACGCAGATACGCAGTATTTT.

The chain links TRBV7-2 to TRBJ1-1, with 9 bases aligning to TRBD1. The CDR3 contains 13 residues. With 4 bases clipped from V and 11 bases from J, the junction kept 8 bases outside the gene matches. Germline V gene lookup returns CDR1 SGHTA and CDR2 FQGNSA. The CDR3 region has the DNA TGTGCCAGCAGCTCTACAGGGGGCTTCGACGCTTTCTTT. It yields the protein CASSSTGGFDAFF.

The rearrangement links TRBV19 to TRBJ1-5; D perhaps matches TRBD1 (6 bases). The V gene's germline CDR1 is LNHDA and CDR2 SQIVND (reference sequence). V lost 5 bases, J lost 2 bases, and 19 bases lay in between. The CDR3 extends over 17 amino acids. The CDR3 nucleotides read TGTGCCAGTAGTCCTCGGGACAAGAAGCCCGGCAATCAGCCCCAGCATTTT. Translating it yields CASSPRDKKPGNQPQHF.

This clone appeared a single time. CDR3 in amino acids: CSASYPGQGKETQYF. The CDR3 nucleotides read TGCAGTGCTAGTTACCCGGGACAGGGAAAAGAGACCCAGTACTTC. This chain links TRBV20-1 with TRBJ2-5, with 9 bases lining up with TRBD1. V trimming: 3 bases; J trimming: 3 bases; junction bases outside the gene matches: 8. CDR3 size: 15 residues. CDR1 DFQATT and CDR2 SNEGSKA come from the germline V gene (reference sequence).

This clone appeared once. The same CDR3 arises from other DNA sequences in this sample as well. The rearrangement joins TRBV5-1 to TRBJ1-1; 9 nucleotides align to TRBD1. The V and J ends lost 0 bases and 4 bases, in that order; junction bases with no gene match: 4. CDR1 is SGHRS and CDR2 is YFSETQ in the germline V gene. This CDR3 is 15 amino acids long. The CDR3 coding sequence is TGCGCCAGCAGCTTGGGGGGACAGGGAGGCACTGAAGCTTTCTTT. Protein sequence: CASSLGGQGGTEAFF.

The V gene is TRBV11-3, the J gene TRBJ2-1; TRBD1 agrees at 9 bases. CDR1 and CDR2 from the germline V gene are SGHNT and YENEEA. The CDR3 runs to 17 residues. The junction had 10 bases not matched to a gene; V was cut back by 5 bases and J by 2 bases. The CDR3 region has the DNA TGTGCCAGCAGCCAGAGGGACAGGGAAAGCCCCTACAATGAGCAGTTCTTC. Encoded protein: CASSQRDRESPYNEQFF.

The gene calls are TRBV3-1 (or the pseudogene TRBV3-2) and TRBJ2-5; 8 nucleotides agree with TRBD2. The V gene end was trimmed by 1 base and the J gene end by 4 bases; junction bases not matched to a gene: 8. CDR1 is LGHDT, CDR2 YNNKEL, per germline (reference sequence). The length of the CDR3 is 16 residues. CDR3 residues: CASSQGLRGGPETQYF. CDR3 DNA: TGTGCCAGCAGCCAAGGGCTACGGGGGGGCCCAGAGACCCAGTACTTC.

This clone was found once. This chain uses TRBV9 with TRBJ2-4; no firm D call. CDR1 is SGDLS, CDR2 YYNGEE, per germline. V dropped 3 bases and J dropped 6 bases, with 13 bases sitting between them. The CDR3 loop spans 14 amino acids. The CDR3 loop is CASSGSRDLNIQYF. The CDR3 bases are TGTGCCAGCAGCGGGTCAAGAGATTTAAACATTCAGTACTTC.

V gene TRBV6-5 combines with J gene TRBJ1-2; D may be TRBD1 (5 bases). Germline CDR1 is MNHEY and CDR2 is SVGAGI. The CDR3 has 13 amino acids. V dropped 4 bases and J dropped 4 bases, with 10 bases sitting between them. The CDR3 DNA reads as TGTGCCAGCAGTTCTGGACAACCCTATGGCTACACCTTC. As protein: CASSSGQPYGYTF.

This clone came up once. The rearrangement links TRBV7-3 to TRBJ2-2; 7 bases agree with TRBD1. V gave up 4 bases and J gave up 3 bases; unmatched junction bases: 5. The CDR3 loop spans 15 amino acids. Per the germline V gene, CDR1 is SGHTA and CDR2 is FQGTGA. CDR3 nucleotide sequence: TGTGCCAGCAGCTCGGGACAGACTTACACCGGGGAGCTGTTTTTT. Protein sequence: CASSSGQTYTGELFF. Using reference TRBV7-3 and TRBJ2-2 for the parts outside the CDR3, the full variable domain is GAGVSQTPSNKVTEKGKYVELRCDPISGHTALYWYRQSLGQGPEFLIYFQGTGAADDSGLPNDRFFAVRPEGSVSTLKIQRTERGDSAVYLCASSSGQTYTGELFFGEGSRLTVL.

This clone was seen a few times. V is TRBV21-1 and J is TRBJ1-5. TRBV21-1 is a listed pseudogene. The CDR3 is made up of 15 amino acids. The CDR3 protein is CASNPREGNNQPQHF. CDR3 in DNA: TGTGCCAGCAACCCCCGGGAGGGGAACAATCAGCCCCAGCATTTT.

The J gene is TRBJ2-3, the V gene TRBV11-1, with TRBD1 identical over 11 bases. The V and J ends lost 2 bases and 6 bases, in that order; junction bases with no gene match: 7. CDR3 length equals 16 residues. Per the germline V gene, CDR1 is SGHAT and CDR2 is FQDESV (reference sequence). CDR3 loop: CASSLLGQGAVDTQYF. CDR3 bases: TGTGCCAGCAGCTTACTAGGACAGGGGGCTGTGGATACGCAGTATTTT.

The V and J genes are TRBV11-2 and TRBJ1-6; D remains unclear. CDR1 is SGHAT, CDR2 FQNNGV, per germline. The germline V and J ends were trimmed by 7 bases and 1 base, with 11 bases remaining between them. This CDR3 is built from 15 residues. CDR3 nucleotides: TGTGCCAGCAACGCTGACACGTCCTATAATTCACCCCTCCACTTT. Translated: CASNADTSYNSPLHF.

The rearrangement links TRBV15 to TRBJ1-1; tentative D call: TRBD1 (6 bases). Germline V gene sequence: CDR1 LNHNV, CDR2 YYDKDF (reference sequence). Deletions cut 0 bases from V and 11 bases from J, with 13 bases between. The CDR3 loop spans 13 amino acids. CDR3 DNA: TGTGCCACCAGCAGAGATTTACAGGGATTCGCTTTCTTT. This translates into CATSRDLQGFAFF. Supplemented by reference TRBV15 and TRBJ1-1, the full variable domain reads DAMVIQNPRYQVTQFGKPVTLSCSQTLNHNVMYWYQQKSSQAPKLLFHYYDKDFNNEADTPDNFQSRRPNTSFCFLDIRSPGLGDTAMYLCATSRDLQGFAFFGQGTRLTVV.

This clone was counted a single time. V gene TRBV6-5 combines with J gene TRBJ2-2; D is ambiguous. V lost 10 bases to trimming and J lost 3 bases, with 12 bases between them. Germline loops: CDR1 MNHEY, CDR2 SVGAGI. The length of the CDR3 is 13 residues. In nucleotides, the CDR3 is TGTGCCATCACCCCACATGACACCGGGGAGCTGTTTTTT. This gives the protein CAITPHDTGELFF.

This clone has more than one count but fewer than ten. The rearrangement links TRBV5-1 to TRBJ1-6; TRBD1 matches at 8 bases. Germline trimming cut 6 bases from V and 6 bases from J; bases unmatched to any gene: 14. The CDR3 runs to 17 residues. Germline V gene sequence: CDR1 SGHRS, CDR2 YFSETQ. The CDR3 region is CASNPVPPDRANSPLHF. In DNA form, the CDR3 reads TGCGCCAGCAACCCGGTCCCCCCGGACAGGGCTAATTCACCCCTCCACTTT.